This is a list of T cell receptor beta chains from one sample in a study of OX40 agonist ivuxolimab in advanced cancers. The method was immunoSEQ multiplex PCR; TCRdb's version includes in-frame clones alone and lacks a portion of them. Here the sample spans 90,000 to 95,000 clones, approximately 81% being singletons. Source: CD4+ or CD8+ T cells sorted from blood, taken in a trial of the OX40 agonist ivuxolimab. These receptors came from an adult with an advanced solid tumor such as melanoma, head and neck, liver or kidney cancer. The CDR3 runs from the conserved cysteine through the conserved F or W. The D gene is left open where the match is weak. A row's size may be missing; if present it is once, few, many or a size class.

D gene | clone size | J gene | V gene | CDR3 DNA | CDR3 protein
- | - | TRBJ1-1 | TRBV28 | TGTGCCAGCAGTGGACCAACTCTGGCGAACACTGAAGCTTTCTTT | CASSGPTLANTEAFF
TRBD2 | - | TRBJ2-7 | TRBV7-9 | TGTGCCAGCAGCGCAGGACTAGCGGGTTACGAGCAGTACTTC | CASSAGLAGYEQYF
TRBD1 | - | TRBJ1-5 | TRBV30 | TGTGCCTGTTCACAGGGGTCAGGCAATCAGCCCCAGCATTTT | CACSQGSGNQPQHF
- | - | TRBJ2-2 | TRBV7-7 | TGTGCCAGCAGCGTGGACAGCACCGGGGAGCTGTTTTTT | CASSVDSTGELFF
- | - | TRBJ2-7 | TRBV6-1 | TGTGCCAGCAGGTCCGGGGGCTACGAGCAGTACTTC | CASRSGGYEQYF
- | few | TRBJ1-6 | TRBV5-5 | TGTGCCAGCAGCTGGACAGATAATTCACCCCTCCACTTT | CASSWTDNSPLHF
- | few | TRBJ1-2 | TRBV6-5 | TGTGCCAGCAGTCCCTTTTGGAACGCTAACTATGGCTACACCTTC | CASSPFWNANYGYTF
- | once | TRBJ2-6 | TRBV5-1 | TGCGCCAGCAGCTTGGAAGTCCCTGGGGCCAACGTCCTGACTTTC | CASSLEVPGANVLTF
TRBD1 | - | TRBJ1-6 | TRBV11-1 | TGTGCCAGCAGCCTTACAGGGGGCTACTCACCCCTCCACTTT | CASSLTGGYSPLHF
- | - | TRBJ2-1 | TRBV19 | TGTGCCAGTAGTATGTTGGGGGACGTTTACAATGAGCAGTTCTTC | CASSMLGDVYNEQFF
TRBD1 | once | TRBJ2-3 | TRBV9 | TGTGCCAGCAGCGTACTGGGACAGAATATCGCAGATACGCAGTATTTT | CASSVLGQNIADTQYF
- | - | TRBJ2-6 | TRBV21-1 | TGTGCCAGCAGCAAAGATAAACGACAGCGTCTCTCTGGGGCCAACGTCCTGACTTTC | CASSKDKRQRLSGANVLTF
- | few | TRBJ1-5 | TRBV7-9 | TGTGCCAGCAGGGCGAGTGGAGATCAGCCCCAGCATTTT | CASRASGDQPQHF
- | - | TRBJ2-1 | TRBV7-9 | TGTGCCAGCAGCGACTGGAGAGCCTACTACAATGAGCAGTTCTTC | CASSDWRAYYNEQFF
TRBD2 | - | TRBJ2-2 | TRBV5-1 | TGCGCCAGCGAGGCGGGGGACAACACCGGGGAGCTGTTTTTT | CASEAGDNTGELFF
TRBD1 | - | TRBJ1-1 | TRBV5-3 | TGTGCCAGAAGCCTCACCGGGACAGGGGAAAGGGGCACTGAAGCTTTCTTT | CARSLTGTGERGTEAFF
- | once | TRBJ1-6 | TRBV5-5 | TGTGCCAGCAGCCGCCCCGCCGATTCACCCCTCCACTTT | CASSRPADSPLHF
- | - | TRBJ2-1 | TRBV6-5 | TGTGCCAGCAAAGGGGGAGGGTATGAGCAGTTCTTC | CASKGGGYEQFF
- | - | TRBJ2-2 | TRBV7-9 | TGTGCCAGCAGCTTTACAGGGCGCACCGGGGAGCTGTTTTTT | CASSFTGRTGELFF
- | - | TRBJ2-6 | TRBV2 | TGTGCCAAGTCTATCTCGGGGGCCAACGTCCTGACTTTC | CAKSISGANVLTF
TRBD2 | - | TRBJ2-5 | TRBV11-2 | TGTGCCAGCAGCTTGGGCGGTTTAGCGGGGGGCGGAGAAGAGACCCAGTACTTC | CASSLGGLAGGGEETQYF